This T cell receptor (beta chain) originates from a study of blood T cell repertoires in COVID-19 (dated by TCRdb to 2020 to 2021). In terms of the full investigation: Samples from collaborators originated in the United States, Italy and Spain and spanned both the acute and convalescent phases of COVID-19. The prospective study material was composed of cDNA or gDNA derived from T cells, B-cell-depleted T cells, or PBMCs. Deeply sampled blood TCRbeta repertoires from subjects exposed to, actively infected with, or recovered from COVID-19 were included in the dataset. The repertoires were made available in a free public database intended to serve as a resource for research on the immune response to SARS-CoV-2. Samples were obtained from the ongoing ImmuneRACE study (first 160 participants) and from 1,254 subjects provided by 6 global collaborators. Sample metadata almost always included a de-identified subject ID, COVID-19 status, age in years and sex. Where available, HLA class I and class II types were taken from metadata supplied by the sample provider and were not determined by assay-based typing.

The collaborating institutions used their own protocols to collect whole blood in K2EDTA tubes. Collaborator samples were shipped for TCRbeta analysis as frozen whole blood, isolated PBMCs, or DNA extracted from either sample type. On the study overall, not on this receptor specifically: Clinical and demographic metadata were provided uncurated, with the amount varying by source and participant.

This clone has only a few counts. The antigen it binds to is not known. No much larger clone exists at a distance of one base, and base qualities are not known. TCRbeta CDR3 regions were amplified from genomic DNA using the immunoSEQ Assay, a bias-controlled multiplex PCR. As for how the authors treated the data: The number of nucleated cells in each sample was estimated by amplification of reference gene primers within the assay. To quantify the absolute abundance of each unique TCRbeta CDR3 rearrangement, sequence reads were collapsed and filtered. For each sample, productive Simpson clonality was calculated as the square root of Simpson's diversity index across productive rearrangements. As stored in TCRdb, this immuneACCESS dataset retains in-frame rearrangements with V and J assigned. A fraction of the clones does not appear; measured against another copy, unresolved V genes explain less than half of the discrepancy, and the remainder lacks a known reason. D and trimming come from the DNA, and the V and J calls and clone size come from that table. This sample is represented by 80,000 to 85,000 clones; roughly 88% of them were singletons. The top ten clonotypes cover approximately 5% of the sample.

Trimming takes 5 bases off V and 1 base off J; junction bases not matched to a gene: 15. CDR1 and CDR2 are read off the germline V gene as MNHEY and SVGEGT. There are 18 amino acids in the CDR3, from cysteine to phenylalanine inclusive. Only the CDR3 DNA stays, 54 bases, in frame from base 1. The sequence is built from TRBV6-2 or TRBV6-3 and TRBJ2-3; 7 central bases correspond to TRBD2. The material sequenced was peripheral blood. The sequence was collected from a woman aged 80 or older with acute or convalescent COVID-19. At the DNA level, the sequence is TGTGCCAGCAGTATAAGGGTTTACGGGGAGGGCGGCACAGATACGCAGTATTTT. Its amino acids are CASSIRVYGEGGTDTQYF.